This T cell receptor beta chain was sequenced during a study of OX40 agonist ivuxolimab in advanced cancers. Here immunoSEQ multiplex PCR was the method, and the copy in TCRdb shows in-frame clones only, minus some. This table holds 63,000 or so clones, approximately 81% found once. The CDR3 sequence is 18 residues long. Trimming took 2 bases from V and 2 from J, leaving 16 bases between them. Germline assignment: CDR1 SGHTA and CDR2 FQGNSA. This chain links TRBV7-2 with TRBJ1-6, with D perhaps matching TRBD1 (5 bases). The sample in question was CD4+ or CD8+ T cells sorted from blood, obtained in a trial of the OX40 agonist ivuxolimab. The clonotype was recovered from an adult with an advanced solid tumor such as melanoma, head and neck, liver or kidney cancer. The CDR3 sequence is CASSLTGRAGPYNSPLHF. The CDR3 DNA sequence: TGTGCCAGCAGCTTAACGGGTAGGGCAGGGCCCTATAATTCACCCCTCCACTTT.